A single sample is the source of the 18 T cell receptor beta chains below, sequenced in a study of T cell changes during pregnancy in multiple sclerosis. Produced via immunoSEQ multiplex PCR; TCRdb's table is partial and in-frame only. The sample holds tens of thousands of clones, roughly 93% seen once. This material consisted of CD4+ T cells from peripheral blood mononuclear cells, taken before pregnancy. Receptors were obtained from a female donor with multiple sclerosis, enrolled in a pregnancy study.

J is TRBJ2-5 and V is TRBV7-2; no definite D call. Between the trimmed V and J ends, which lost 2 bases and 4 bases, there was a span of 8 bases. This CDR3 contains 13 residues. The germline CDR1 and CDR2 sequences are SGHTA and FQGNSA. CDR3 sequence: CASSLSSGETQYF. CDR3 nucleotides: TGTGCCAGCAGCTTATCATCGGGAGAGACCCAGTACTTC.

The J gene is TRBJ2-1, the V gene TRBV11-2; the match to TRBD1 covers 8 bases. Germline-derived CDR1 and CDR2 are SGHAT and FQNNGV. The CDR3 spans 15 residues. V was clipped by 0 bases and J by 5 bases; unmatched bases: 3. The CDR3 nucleotides are TGTGCCAGCAGCTTAGATGACAGGGGAGACAATGAGCAGTTCTTC. Amino acids: CASSLDDRGDNEQFF.

CDR3 in amino acids: CASSLSAGYNEQFF. CDR3 coding DNA: TGCGCCAGCAGCTTGAGTGCAGGCTACAATGAGCAGTTCTTC. The genes are TRBV5-1 and TRBJ2-1, with no clear D. Trimming left V 1 base short and J 3 bases short, with 8 bases between. The V gene's germline CDR1 is SGHRS and CDR2 YFSETQ. The CDR3 is 14 amino acids.

About this clone: Other DNA sequences in this sample translate to the same CDR3. The chain has TRBV5-6 and TRBJ2-1; 7 nucleotides line up with TRBD2. V lost 4 bases to trimming and J lost 7 bases; unmatched junction nucleotides: 14. Germline-derived CDR1 and CDR2 are SGHDT and YYEEEE. The CDR3 runs 16 residues. CDR3 DNA sequence: TGTGCCAGCAGCCTGACGTTCCTGGCGGGAGTTAATGAGCAGTTCTTC. Protein sequence: CASSLTFLAGVNEQFF.

The DNA of the CDR3 is TGTGCCAGCAGCTTGGTCAATAGCGGGAGGGGGGATACGCAGTATTTT. As protein: CASSLVNSGRGDTQYF. The V and J genes are TRBV5-4 and TRBJ2-3, with TRBD2 matching 11 bases. Trimming took 0 bases from V and 6 from J; bases not matched to a gene: 6. Germline V CDR1 and CDR2: SGHNT, YYREEE (reference sequence). The CDR3 has 16 residues.

The J gene is TRBJ2-2, the V gene TRBV7-9, with D tentatively TRBD2 (6 bases). The V end was cut by 4 bases, the J end by 0 bases, with 12 bases between. Germline-derived CDR1 and CDR2 are SEHNR and FQNEAQ (reference sequence). The CDR3 is 16 amino acids. The CDR3 region has the DNA TGTGCCAGCAGCTATAGCGGTTTCGCGAACACCGGGGAGCTGTTTTTT. It encodes CASSYSGFANTGELFF.

The gene calls are TRBV7-9 and TRBJ2-2; TRBD2 agrees at 11 bases. After removal of 0 bases from V and 4 bases from J, the junction contained 1 base not matched to a gene. Germline CDR1 SEHNR, CDR2 FQNEAQ (reference sequence). The CDR3 totals 16 residues. This CDR3 reads CASSLALAGGTGELFF. CDR3 in DNA: TGTGCCAGCAGCTTAGCGCTAGCGGGAGGCACCGGGGAGCTGTTTTTT. The variable domain in full, with the rest retrieved from reference TRBV7-9 and TRBJ2-2, is DTGVSQNPRHKITKRGQNVTFRCDPISEHNRLYWYRQTLGQGPEFLTYFQNEAQLEKSRLLSDRFSAERPKGSFSTLEIQRTEQGDSAMYLCASSLALAGGTGELFFGEGSRLTVL.

J is TRBJ2-7 and V is TRBV18; D call uncertain. In germline, CDR1 is KGHSH, CDR2 LQKENI. CDR3 length equals 14 residues. V was shortened by 3 bases and J by 2 bases, with 11 bases between the two germline ends. DNA for the CDR3: TGTGCCAGCTCACCCCCAACGGGTCCCTACGAGCAGTACTTC. This codes for CASSPPTGPYEQYF.

The chain combines TRBV7-2 with TRBJ2-5; 7 bases are a match to TRBD1. The CDR3 is 14 residues long. V gave up 5 bases and J gave up 4 bases; unmatched junction bases: 7. Germline assignment: CDR1 SGHTA and CDR2 FQGNSA. CDR3 amino acids: CASSADRPRETQYF. CDR3 coding DNA: TGTGCCAGCAGCGCGGACAGGCCCAGAGAGACCCAGTACTTC.

This clone appeared a single time. V and J are TRBV7-9 and TRBJ2-3; 8 bases match TRBD2. This CDR3 region has 16 residues. V dropped 1 base and J dropped 0; count of bases not matched to a gene: 3. Germline assignment: CDR1 SEHNR and CDR2 FQNEAQ (reference sequence). For the CDR3, the DNA is TGTGCCAGCAGCTTAGGGTTAGCGGGAAGCACAGATACGCAGTATTTT. This sequence encodes CASSLGLAGSTDTQYF.

V gene TRBV7-2 combines with J gene TRBJ2-4; 9 nucleotides line up with TRBD1. Per the germline V gene, CDR1 is SGHTA and CDR2 is FQGNSA. This CDR3 has 17 residues. V trimming: 1 base; J trimming: 3 bases; junction bases outside the gene matches: 7. In nucleotides, the CDR3 is TGTGCCAGCAGCTTAGTACTGACAGGGGGTGGCAAAAACATTCAGTACTTC. Encoded protein: CASSLVLTGGGKNIQYF.

Note on this clone: The conserved phenylalanine or tryptophan is not found at the CDR3 terminus, so this likely reflects a read error. No DNA is shown, since the ends of the CDR3 on it are uncertain; the CDR3 is the one TCRdb lists. This chain joins TRBV3-2 and TRBJ1-1; the table assigns TRBD1, which was not confirmed against the DNA. TRBV3-2 is flagged as a pseudogene. The CDR3 contains 8 residues when both ends are counted. This chain's CDR3 is CASSQDGL.

The chain has TRBV12-5 and TRBJ2-1; weak D call: TRBD2 (6 bases). The V end was cut by 3 bases, the J end by 15 bases, with 18 bases between. This CDR3 has 13 amino acids. CDR1 and CDR2 from the germline V gene are LGHNT and FRNRAP. This chain's CDR3 is CASGFSMTPGLFF. In DNA, the CDR3 is TGTGCTAGTGGTTTTTCCATGACGCCGGGACTGTTCTTC. Full variable domain (missing parts from reference TRBV12-5 and TRBJ2-1): DARVTQTPRHKVTEMGQEVTMRCQPILGHNTVFWYRQTMMQGLELLAYFRNRAPLDDSGMPKDRFSAEMPDATLATLKIQPSEPRDSAVYFCASGFSMTPGLFFGPGTRLTVL.

V and J are TRBV5-1 and TRBJ2-2; 7 nucleotides match TRBD1. The germline gives CDR1 SGHRS, CDR2 YFSETQ. The CDR3 is 15 amino acids. Germline trimming cut 0 bases from V and 7 bases from J; bases unmatched to any gene: 6. For the CDR3, the DNA is TGCGCCAGCAGCTTGGGACAGGGTATTAGCGGGGAGCTGTTTTTT. Encoded protein: CASSLGQGISGELFF.

V gene TRBV11-2 combines with J gene TRBJ1-3, with D uncertain. Germline V gene sequence: CDR1 SGHAT, CDR2 FQNNGV. Trimming stripped 1 base from V and 8 bases from J, with 12 bases between. The CDR3 runs 14 residues. The CDR3 here is CASSLGRASHTIYF. The CDR3 DNA reads TGTGCCAGCAGCTTAGGTCGGGCTAGCCACACCATATATTTT.

The table lists this clone with a count of one. This rearrangement joins TRBV10-3 to TRBJ1-5; D gene uncertain. With 0 bases removed from V and 4 bases from J, the gap between germline ends came to 7 bases. The CDR3 extends over 14 amino acids. CDR1 ENHRY and CDR2 SYGVKD come from the germline V gene. CDR3 nucleotide sequence: TGTGCCATCAGTGAGTCGCCGGGTAATCAGCCCCAGCATTTT. It is translated as CAISESPGNQPQHF.

This clone was picked up one time. The chain is built from TRBV11-3 and TRBJ2-3; D is unclear. V lost 3 bases to trimming and J lost 4 bases, with 8 bases between them. This CDR3 is built from 13 residues. Germline lookup yields CDR1 SGHNT and CDR2 YENEEA. The CDR3 sequence is CASSFTLSDTQYF. CDR3 coding DNA: TGTGCCAGCAGCTTTACTCTGTCAGATACGCAGTATTTT.

V and J are TRBV6-1 and TRBJ1-1; TRBD1 is a possible D gene (6 bases). CDR1 is MNHNS, CDR2 SASEGT, per germline. Trimming removed 0 bases from V and 3 bases from J, with 11 bases in between. CDR3 length equals 15 residues. CDR3: CASSEAGGGHTEAFF. The CDR3 nucleotides read TGTGCCAGCAGTGAAGCGGGCGGGGGGCACACTGAAGCTTTCTTT.